This T cell receptor beta chain is from a study of molecular identifiers for immune sequencing clone quantification. Comments on this clonotype: One junction end disagrees with the germline gene, perhaps due to a read error.

Via MiXCR, TCRdb re-called the PCR reads, giving one row per CDR3 protein. The sample lists under 600,000 distinct CDR3 sequences, 20% to 25% occurring once. Sequencing was performed on naive CD8+ T cells from blood, with Jurkat cell RNA spiked in. Subset here: FACS-sorted CD8+CD4-CCR7+CD45RA+ naive T cells. The sequence derives from a human donor in good health. Some libraries in this study had Jurkat cell RNA spiked in.

In DNA form, the CDR3 reads TGTGCCAGCAGTTTCTCAGGGGGCGTCAACTCCTACAATGGGCAGTTCTTC. This translates into CASSFSGGVNSYNGQFF. This chain joins TRBV28 and TRBJ2-1; 8 bases match TRBD1. The CDR3 consists of 17 residues. CDR1 and CDR2 from the germline V gene are MDHEN and SYDVKM. Variable domain in full (rest from reference TRBV28 and TRBJ2-1): DVKVTQSSRYLVKRTGEKVFLECVQDMDHENMFWYRQDPGLGLRLIYFSYDVKMKEKGDIPEGYSVSREKKERFSLILESASTNQTSMYLCASSFSGGVNSYNGQFFGPGTRLTVL.